The present entry profiles one TCR beta chain with its context. The source of the sample is a study of technical replicates of blood from several donors. The repertoire was sequenced with immunoSEQ multiplex PCR; TCRdb's copy has only in-frame clones and lacks some. Here the sample spans 51,000 or so clones, 92% being singletons. The TCR sequence derives from a human donor in good health. Some clones in this sample may be carry-over from other donors' samples. The sequenced material came from PBMCs.

The CDR3 here is CASSLGGGREQYF. The CDR3 coding sequence is TGTGCCAGCAGCTTAGGGGGCGGCAGAGAGCAGTACTTC. The rearrangement joins TRBV11-1 to TRBJ2-7, with a possible D match to TRBD1 (5 bases). The V end was cut by 1 base, the J end by 7 bases, with 11 bases between. Germline V gene data show CDR1 as SGHAT and CDR2 as FQDESV (reference sequence). This CDR3 contains 13 residues.